This T cell receptor (beta chain) derives from a study of cytomegalovirus exposure and HLA in healthy donors (dated by TCRdb to about 2017). Regarding the complete study: An earlier analysis of roughly 630 of the donors reported more than 250 Gb of sequence data and 117 million unique TCR beta sequences from roughly 180 million T cells. About 280 gigabases of sequencing data and around 90 million unique TCR sequences made up an early release that covered under 750 HLA-typed donors. Of the approximately 400 genotyped donors, 65% to 90% were placed in the genetic ancestry cluster associated with self-reported Caucasian donors. The study was designed to test whether signatures of past pathogen exposure could be identified by cataloging public T cell receptors. Using immunosequencing, the study profiled T cell repertoires from roughly 650 subjects and related those repertoires to cytomegalovirus serostatus. Along with the roughly 670-subject first cohort, a separate validation cohort of over a hundred different subjects was used. To predict cytomegalovirus infection status, the study combined high-throughput TCR immunosequencing, statistical association of individual TCRs with disease status, and machine learning. A later analysis re-analyzed previously published TCR beta repertoires from roughly 630 donors and added high-resolution HLA genotyping to study TCR occurrence patterns. Rather than using new phenotypic data, the later analysis identified candidate immune exposures from TCR beta sequences and from how often those sequences occurred across donors. An earlier analysis of some 500 of the donors used high-throughput TCR beta sequencing to judge whether each TCR beta V gene segment behaved as functional or pseudogenic. Alongside the repertoire data, information on donor age, sex, ethnicity and CMV serostatus was compiled. A later genetic analysis took genome-wide SNP genotypes for about 55% of the roughly 700 donors and used that subset as a discovery cohort. Every discovery cohort repertoire had been produced on one sequencing platform. Class I and class II HLA loci were covered by the typing at four-digit resolution. Typing coverage varied by locus: about 629-640 donors for A, B, C, DRB1 and DQB1; more than 500 for DQA1; approximately 570 for DPA1; around 450 for DPB1. Five DR-DQ haplotypes were handled as single units for association and clustering, since linkage in the cohort was strong. Among around 400 genotyped donors of the cohort, an average of around 220,000 unique TCR beta nucleotide sequences was sequenced per donor, of which about 18% were non-productive. Broad study findings and their caveats: At a false discovery rate of 0.05, a later analysis linked about 17,000 TCR beta sequences to specific HLA alleles. Compared with equally common non-associated chains, HLA-associated TCR beta chains in a later analysis were more clonally expanded and had lower generation probabilities. Broadly in line with IMGT annotations, most TCR beta V segments showed up in productive rearrangements about 87% or about 30% of the time in an earlier analysis of several hundred of the donors. The authors suggested that the approach could potentially be generalized to other disease states and immunological phenotypes. A total of 150 to 200 TCR beta chains were listed by the study as associated with cytomegalovirus. Because the 87-base-pair reads could not distinguish some IMGT-functional V segments, including TRBV6-2 and TRBV6-3, those segments were excluded. When HLA alleles, especially DR and DQ, strongly co-occurred, TCR associations were difficult to assign to individual alleles. The classifier was reported to diagnose cytomegalovirus status with high specificity and sensitivity in both the original cohort and the validation cohort. Most CMV-associated TCR beta chains appeared to be HLA-restricted in a later analysis, and the HLA associations seemed to be driven largely by CMV exposure. Because HLA typing was unavailable for some donors at each locus, only the typed subset was used in association tests. A cluster of highly shared sequence variants was judged likely to represent a technical artifact of the sequencing pipeline. For the cohort, immune exposure information was limited to CMV serostatus. Sequencing depth was assumed to be roughly uniform across donors in the presence/absence analyses, though that assumption may not hold. In a later analysis, TCR association rates were found to vary across HLA loci, with the most associated TCRs seen for DRB1 alleles and the fewest for HLA-C alleles. In a later analysis, several top co-occurrence clusters were reported to appear linked to parvovirus B19, influenza, CMV and Epstein-Barr virus. Compared with the 666-donor mean, donors in an Asian-associated ancestry cluster had fewer N-insertions in productive TCRs, according to a later genetic analysis. V-gene and J-gene trimming of TCR beta chains was associated with a missense DCLRE1C variant in a later genetic analysis, and the association was replicated in an independent cohort. Linkage disequilibrium might explain the correlated functional status among segregating V segments, but an unknown experimental factor could not be ruled out. A further reported finding was that TCR beta sequences accurately predicted the HLA-A and HLA-B alleles for most subjects in the first cohort. Most TCR sequences were seen in very few donors, while some public TCRs were found in many individuals. The cohort was sequenced for TCR beta chains only, and without alpha or paired-chain data the features that could be detected were limited. Three of the identified cytomegalovirus-associated TCR beta chains were confirmed in vitro to be specific for cytomegalovirus antigens. Seventeen rarely observed V segments, including chromosome 9 orphons, were excluded from the earlier analysis of several hundred of the donors because counts were too low.

The cohort comprised several hundred healthy bone marrow donors. All cohort members were sampled while nominally healthy, although unrecorded immune exposures were likely present. The donor tested CMV seronegative and was one of the 352 seronegative cohort members. Every donor gave a peripheral blood sample, and the peripheral blood mononuclear cells from that sample were used for TCR beta sequencing. The Qiagen DNeasy Blood Extraction Kit was used to extract genomic DNA from the blood cell samples. The library was generated by the immunoSEQ multiplex PCR assay. For the multiplex PCR, a mixture combining 60 forward primers for TCR Vbeta segments and 13 reverse primers for TCR Jbeta segments was used. Amplification of the CDR3 region of rearranged TCR beta genes was performed with a multiplex PCR assay on genomic DNA. The amplified TCR beta libraries were sequenced on the Illumina HiSeq System as 87-base-pair reads. On the study's bioinformatics: A later analysis tallied 70 million to 100 million unique TCR beta chains across the 666 repertoires, and about 12 million of those chains were shared by two or more donors. Raw reads were error-corrected and collapsed into unique sequences by a nearest-neighbor algorithm in which closely related sequences were merged to remove PCR and sequencing errors. To assign V, D and J gene segments, CDR3 sequences were aligned to IMGT reference sequences. For a sequence to be retained, a match of at least six nucleotides to both a V gene segment and a J gene segment was required. Rearrangements were classified as productive when the CDR3 lacked stop codons and remained in frame with V and J, and all other rearrangements were classified as non-productive. Following IMGT convention, CDR3 was defined as the stretch from the second conserved V-encoded cysteine to the conserved J-encoded phenylalanine. In an earlier analysis of roughly 610 of the donors, sequences lacking an unambiguous match to a single V gene segment were excluded. An earlier analysis of a few hundred of the donors called V segments functional above 56.7% productive rearrangements and segregating when the between-donor standard deviation exceeded 5%. A statistical classification framework was developed to diagnose cytomegalovirus status using the catalog of TCR beta chain sequences. A later analysis assigned V and J genes by comparing TCR nucleotide sequences with IMGT/GENE-DB human TR gene sequences. The TCRdist pipeline was used in a later analysis to assign CDR3 sequences and most-parsimonious VDJ recombination scenarios. A later analysis defined each TCR beta chain by its CDR3 amino acid sequence plus V-gene family, and excluded reads lacking a unique V-gene family. In a later analysis, nearly 600 highly shared, low-generation-probability nucleotide sequences were removed to address suspected cross-contamination and a sequencing artifact. For each public chain, a later analysis derived a clonal expansion index from normalized ranks of inferred template counts within each repertoire. A later analysis computed generation probabilities with a VDJ recombination model fitted to out-of-frame rearrangements, and checked the results against IGoR. In a later analysis, hypergeometric tests were used to score TCR-TCR, TCR-HLA and TCR-CMV co-occurrence, with a repertoire-size bias correction applied to TCR pairs. In a later analysis, false discovery rates were estimated by permuting HLA or CMV assignments 20 times. In a later analysis, co-occurring TCRs were grouped using DBSCAN, and TCRdist sequence similarity was added for clustering within HLA-allele-positive subsets. Repertoires with fewer than 30,000 or more than 120,000 public chains were left out of co-occurrence clustering, as were several repertoires with anomalous nucleotide sharing. TCRdb took this table from immuneACCESS and kept in-frame rearrangements with V and J called. Such tables lack part of the clones; where checked against another copy, unresolved V genes explain under half of the gap, and the rest is unexplained. That table gives V, J and clone size, and the DNA gave D and trimming. This sample lists about 63,000 clones; 73% were detected once. The ten most abundant clones make up roughly 5.9% of the sample.

CDR1 and CDR2 are drawn from the germline V gene: SGHTA, FQGNSA. The CDR3 numbers 13 residues from cysteine through phenylalanine. The entry retains the CDR3 DNA only, 39 bases that are in frame from base 1. V loses 4 bases of germline sequence and J loses 6 bases, and the interval between the two ends is 9 bases. Concerning this clone itself: Its binding antigen is unknown. Base quality data are lacking; no much larger clone is found one base away.

This TCR was recovered from a man aged 50 to 60 in good health and CMV-seronegative. The specimen sequenced was PBMCs. Recombination joined TRBV7-2 with TRBJ2-2, with the D gene uncertain. The DNA is as follows: TGTGCCAGCAGCTCTAGTTTCGCCGGGGAGCTGTTTTTT. It translates to CASSSSFAGELFF.